The entry below describes one TCR beta chain. Which cohort a participant joined came from the clinical history participants gave. This record belongs to a study of blood T cell repertoires in COVID-19. The V and J ends lost 4 bases and 0 bases respectively, with 9 bases between them. This CDR3 comprises 14 residues. Germline loops: CDR1 MNHEY, CDR2 SVGAGI. Measured with immunoSEQ multiplex PCR; TCRdb has only the in-frame clones, and not every one. The repertoire includes about 330,000 clones, about 92% of them detected once, and about 18% sits in the top ten. The sequencing input was PBMCs or T cells enriched from blood (not recorded which). The chain is built from TRBV6-5 and TRBJ1-1; D is unclear. The sequence came from a woman in her 30s who had recovered from COVID-19. The CDR3 nucleotides are TGTGCCAGCAGTTGGAGTAGTGTGAACACTGAAGCTTTCTTT. As protein: CASSWSSVNTEAFF.